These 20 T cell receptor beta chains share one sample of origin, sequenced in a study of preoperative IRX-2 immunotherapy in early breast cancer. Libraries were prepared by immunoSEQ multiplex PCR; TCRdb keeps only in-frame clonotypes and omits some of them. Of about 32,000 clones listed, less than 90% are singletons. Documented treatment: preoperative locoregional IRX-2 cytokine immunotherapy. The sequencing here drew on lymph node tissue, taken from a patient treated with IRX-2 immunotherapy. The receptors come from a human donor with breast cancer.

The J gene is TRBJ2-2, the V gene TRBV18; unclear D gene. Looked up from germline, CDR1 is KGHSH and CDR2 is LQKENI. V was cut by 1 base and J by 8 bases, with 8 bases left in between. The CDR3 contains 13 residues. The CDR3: CASSPQTTGELFF. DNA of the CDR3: TGTGCCAGCTCACCACAAACAACAGGGGAGCTGTTTTTT.

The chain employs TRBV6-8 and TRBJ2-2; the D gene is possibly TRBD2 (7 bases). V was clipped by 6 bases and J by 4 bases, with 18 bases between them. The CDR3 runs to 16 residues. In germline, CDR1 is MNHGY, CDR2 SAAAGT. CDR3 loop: CASSQNGGRSTGELFF. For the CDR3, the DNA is TGTGCCAGCAGCCAAAACGGGGGGCGGTCCACCGGGGAGCTGTTTTTT.

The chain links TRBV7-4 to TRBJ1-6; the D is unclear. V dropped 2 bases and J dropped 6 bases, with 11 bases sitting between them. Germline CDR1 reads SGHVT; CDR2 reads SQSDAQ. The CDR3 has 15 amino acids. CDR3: CASSLTGGLNSPLHF. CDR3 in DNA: TGTGCCAGCAGCTTAACGGGCGGGCTTAATTCACCCCTCCACTTT.

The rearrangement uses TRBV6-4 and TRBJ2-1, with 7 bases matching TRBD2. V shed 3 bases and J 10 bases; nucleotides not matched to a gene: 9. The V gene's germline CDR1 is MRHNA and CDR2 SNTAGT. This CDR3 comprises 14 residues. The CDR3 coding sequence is TGTGCCAGCAGTGAAACTAGCGCTTCTGGGGAGCAGTTCTTC. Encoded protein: CASSETSASGEQFF.

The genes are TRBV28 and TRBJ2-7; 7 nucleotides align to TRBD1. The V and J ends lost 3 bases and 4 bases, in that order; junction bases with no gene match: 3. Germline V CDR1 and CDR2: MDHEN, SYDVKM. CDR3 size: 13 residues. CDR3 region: CASSFGRGYEQYF. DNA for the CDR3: TGTGCCAGCAGTTTCGGCAGGGGGTACGAGCAGTACTTC.

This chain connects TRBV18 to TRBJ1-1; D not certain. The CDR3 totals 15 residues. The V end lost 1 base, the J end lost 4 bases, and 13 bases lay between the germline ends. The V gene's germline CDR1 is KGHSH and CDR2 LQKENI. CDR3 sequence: CASSPLARTGTEAFF. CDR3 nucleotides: TGTGCCAGCTCACCACTTGCTAGGACGGGCACTGAAGCTTTCTTT.

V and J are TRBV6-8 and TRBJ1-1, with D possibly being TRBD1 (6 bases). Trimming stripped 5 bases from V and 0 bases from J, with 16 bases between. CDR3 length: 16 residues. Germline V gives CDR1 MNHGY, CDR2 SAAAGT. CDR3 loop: CASSRRPDSMNTEAFF. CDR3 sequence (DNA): TGTGCCAGCAGTCGGAGGCCGGACAGCATGAACACTGAAGCTTTCTTT.

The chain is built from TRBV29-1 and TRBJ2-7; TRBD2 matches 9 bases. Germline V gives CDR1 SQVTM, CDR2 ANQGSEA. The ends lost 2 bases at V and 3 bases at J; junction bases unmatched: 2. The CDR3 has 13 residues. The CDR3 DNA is TGCAGCGTTGAAACTAGCGGGTACTACGAGCAGTACTTC. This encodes CSVETSGYYEQYF.

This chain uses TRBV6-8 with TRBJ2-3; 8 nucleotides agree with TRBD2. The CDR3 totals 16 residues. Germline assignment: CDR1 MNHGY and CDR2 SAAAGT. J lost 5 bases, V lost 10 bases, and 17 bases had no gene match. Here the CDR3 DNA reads TGTGCCATCGCGACGGCCGTGGGACTAGGGTTAGATACGCAGTATTTT. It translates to CAIATAVGLGLDTQYF.

The DNA for the CDR3 is TGTGCCAGCAGTTACGCAGGCACAGGACCGAATTCACCCCTCCACTTT. It codes for CASSYAGTGPNSPLHF. V is TRBV6-8 and J is TRBJ1-6; TRBD1 is a possible D gene (5 bases). Trimming left V 2 bases short and J 7 bases short, with 15 bases between. Germline loops: CDR1 MNHGY, CDR2 SAAAGT. The CDR3 is 16 residues long.

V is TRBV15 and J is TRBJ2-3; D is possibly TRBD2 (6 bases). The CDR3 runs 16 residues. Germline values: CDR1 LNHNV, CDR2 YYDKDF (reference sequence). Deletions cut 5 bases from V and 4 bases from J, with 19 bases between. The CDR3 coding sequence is TGTGCCACCAGCCGGTGGGTCCCGGGGGTGGCAGATACGCAGTATTTT. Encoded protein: CATSRWVPGVADTQYF.

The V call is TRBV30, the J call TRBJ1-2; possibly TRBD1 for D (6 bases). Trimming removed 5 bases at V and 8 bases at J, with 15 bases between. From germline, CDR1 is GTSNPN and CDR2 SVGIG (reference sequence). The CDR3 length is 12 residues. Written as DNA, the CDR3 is TGTGCCTGGGTGAGGGGGGCCAGGGGCTACACCTTC. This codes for CAWVRGARGYTF.

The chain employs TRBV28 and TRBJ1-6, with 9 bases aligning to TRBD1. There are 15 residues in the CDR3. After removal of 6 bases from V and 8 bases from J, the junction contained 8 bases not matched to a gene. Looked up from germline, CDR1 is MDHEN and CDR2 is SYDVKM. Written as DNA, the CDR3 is TGTGCCAGCAGCCCCCGGACAGGGGTAGATTCACCCCTCCACTTT. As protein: CASSPRTGVDSPLHF. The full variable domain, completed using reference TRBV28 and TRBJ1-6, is DVKVTQSSRYLVKRTGEKVFLECVQDMDHENMFWYRQDPGLGLRLIYFSYDVKMKEKGDIPEGYSVSREKKERFSLILESASTNQTSMYLCASSPRTGVDSPLHFGNGTRLTVT.

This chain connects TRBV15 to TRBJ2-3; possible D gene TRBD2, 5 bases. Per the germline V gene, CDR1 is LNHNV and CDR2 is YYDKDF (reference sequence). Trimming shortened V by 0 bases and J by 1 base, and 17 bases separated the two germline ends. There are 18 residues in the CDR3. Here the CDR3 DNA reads TGTGCCACCAGCAGAGATCTCGGTGGGAGACGAGGCACAGATACGCAGTATTTT. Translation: CATSRDLGGRRGTDTQYF.

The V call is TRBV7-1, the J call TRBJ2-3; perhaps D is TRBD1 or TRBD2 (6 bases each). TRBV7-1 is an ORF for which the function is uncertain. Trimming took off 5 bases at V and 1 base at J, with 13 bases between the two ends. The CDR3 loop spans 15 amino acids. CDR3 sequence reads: CASSPWGARTDTQYF. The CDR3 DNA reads TGTGCCAGCAGCCCATGGGGGGCCCGCACAGATACGCAGTATTTT.

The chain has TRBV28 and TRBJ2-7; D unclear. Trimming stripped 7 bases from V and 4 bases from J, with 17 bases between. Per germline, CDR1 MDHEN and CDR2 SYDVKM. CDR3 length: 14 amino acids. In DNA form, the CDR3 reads TGTGCCAGCACATCACAGACCCGTGGTTACGAGCAGTACTTC. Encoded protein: CASTSQTRGYEQYF.

CDR3 bases: TGTGCCAGTCAAACCCTGGGAGGAAACACCATATATTTT. Its translation is CASQTLGGNTIYF. The rearrangement uses TRBV19 and TRBJ1-3; D ambiguous. This CDR3 region has 13 residues. V was shortened by 8 bases and J by 4 bases, with 12 bases between the two germline ends. The germline V gene encodes CDR1 LNHDA and CDR2 SQIVND (reference sequence).

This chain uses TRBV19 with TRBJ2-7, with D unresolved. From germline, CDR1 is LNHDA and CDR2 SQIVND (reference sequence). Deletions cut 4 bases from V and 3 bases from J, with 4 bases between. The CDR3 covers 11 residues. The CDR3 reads CASSTDYEQYF. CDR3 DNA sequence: TGTGCCAGTAGTACAGACTACGAGCAGTACTTC. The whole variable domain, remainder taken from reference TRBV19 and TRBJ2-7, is DGGITQSPKYLFRKEGQNVTLSCEQNLNHDAMYWYRQDPGQGLRLIYYSQIVNDFQKGDIAEGYSVSREKKESFPLTVTSAQKNPTAFYLCASSTDYEQYFGPGTRLTVT.

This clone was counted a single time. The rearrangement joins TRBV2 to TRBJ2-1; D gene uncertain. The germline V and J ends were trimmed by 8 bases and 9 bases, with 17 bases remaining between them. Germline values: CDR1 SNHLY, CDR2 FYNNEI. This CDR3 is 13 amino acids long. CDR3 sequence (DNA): TGTGCCAGCCTCCAGGAAGTCGTCGGTGAGCAGTTCTTC. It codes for CASLQEVVGEQFF.

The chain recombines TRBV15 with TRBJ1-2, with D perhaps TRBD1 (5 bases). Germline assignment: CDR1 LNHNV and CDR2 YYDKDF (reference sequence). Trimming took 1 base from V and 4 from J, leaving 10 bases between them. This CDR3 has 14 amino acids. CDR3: CATSRVGQIYGYTF. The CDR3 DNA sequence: TGTGCCACCAGCAGAGTGGGGCAGATCTATGGCTACACCTTC.